The 8 T cell receptor beta chains listed next were all sequenced from one sample in a study of technical replicates of blood from a handful of donors. Repertoires were generated with immunoSEQ multiplex PCR, while TCRdb's copy carries only in-frame clones and drops some. The table includes under 100,000 clones, 90% to 97% detected once. Sequenced material: T cells isolated from PBMCs. Receptors were obtained from a human donor in good health.

This chain links TRBV7-6 with TRBJ2-7, with unresolved D. CDR1 and CDR2 from the germline V gene are SGHVS and FNYEAQ. The V gene lost 4 bases and the J gene lost 9 bases, with 16 bases spanning the gap. This CDR3 spans 13 amino acids. This CDR3 is CASSSYTGTAQYF. In DNA form, the CDR3 reads TGTGCCAGCAGCTCATACACGGGTACGGCGCAGTACTTC.

Concerning this clone: One junction end does not reproduce the germline sequence, and a read error may be involved. This sequence joins TRBV27 and TRBJ2-3; 9 bases line up with TRBD1. Germline V gene sequence: CDR1 MNHEY, CDR2 SMNVEV (reference sequence). There are 15 residues in the CDR3. The CDR3 is CASRLWDRETDTQYF. CDR3 in DNA: TGTGCCAGCAGATTATGGGACAGGGAGACAGATACGCAGTATTTT.

This rearrangement joins TRBV6-1 to TRBJ1-5, with D uncertain. Trimming removed 7 bases at V and 3 bases at J, with 16 bases between. This CDR3 has 15 residues. Germline V lookup: CDR1 MNHNS, CDR2 SASEGT. The CDR3 here is CASIREASYNQPQHF. The CDR3 DNA reads TGTGCCAGCATTCGGGAAGCGTCCTACAATCAGCCCCAGCATTTT.

This CDR3 reads CASSQDGRVHGGGTEAFF. The CDR3 DNA is TGTGCCAGCAGCCAAGATGGCAGGGTCCATGGTGGGGGGACTGAAGCTTTCTTT. The chain links TRBV14 to TRBJ1-1, with a possible D match to TRBD1 (5 bases). The CDR3 has 18 amino acids. V was cut by 0 bases and J by 5 bases, with 22 bases left in between. Per the germline V gene, CDR1 is SGHDN and CDR2 is FVKESK.

The chain employs TRBV2 and TRBJ2-7; no clear D. From germline, CDR1 is SNHLY and CDR2 FYNNEI. Trimming removed 7 bases at V and 3 bases at J, with 10 bases between. The CDR3 is made up of 12 amino acids. CDR3 in DNA: TGTGCCAGCACCGAGGAGAGCTACGAGCAGTACTTC. As protein: CASTEESYEQYF.

The chain couples TRBV27 to TRBJ1-1; 9 bases line up with TRBD1. Germline V CDR1 and CDR2: MNHEY, SMNVEV (reference sequence). V shed 6 bases and J 0 bases; nucleotides not matched to a gene: 8. The CDR3 loop spans 16 amino acids. The CDR3, as DNA: TGTGCCAGCAGATACGGACAGGGGCCCTTGAACACTGAAGCTTTCTTT. Protein product: CASRYGQGPLNTEAFF.

This clone is a singleton in its sample. The chain links TRBV6-5 to TRBJ2-6, with no clear D. Germline loops: CDR1 MNHEY, CDR2 SVGAGI. Trimming took off 8 bases at V and 0 bases at J, with 5 bases between the two ends. The CDR3 has 13 amino acids. CDR3 nucleotide sequence: TGTGCCAGCTTGAGCTCTGGGGCCAACGTCCTGACTTTC. Protein sequence: CASLSSGANVLTF.

This chain uses TRBV7-9 with TRBJ1-1; 7 nucleotides match TRBD1. With V trimmed by 1 base and J by 1 base, 6 bases remained unmatched. The CDR3 consists of 16 residues. The germline gives CDR1 SEHNR, CDR2 FQNEAQ (reference sequence). The chain's CDR3 is CASSLVGGQANTEAFF. Written as DNA, the CDR3 is TGTGCCAGCAGCTTAGTGGGTGGACAGGCGAACACTGAAGCTTTCTTT. Based on the CDR3 plus reference TRBV7-9 and TRBJ1-1, the full variable domain is DTGVSQNPRHKITKRGQNVTFRCDPISEHNRLYWYRQTLGQGPEFLTYFQNEAQLEKSRLLSDRFSAERPKGSFSTLEIQRTEQGDSAMYLCASSLVGGQANTEAFFGQGTRLTVV.